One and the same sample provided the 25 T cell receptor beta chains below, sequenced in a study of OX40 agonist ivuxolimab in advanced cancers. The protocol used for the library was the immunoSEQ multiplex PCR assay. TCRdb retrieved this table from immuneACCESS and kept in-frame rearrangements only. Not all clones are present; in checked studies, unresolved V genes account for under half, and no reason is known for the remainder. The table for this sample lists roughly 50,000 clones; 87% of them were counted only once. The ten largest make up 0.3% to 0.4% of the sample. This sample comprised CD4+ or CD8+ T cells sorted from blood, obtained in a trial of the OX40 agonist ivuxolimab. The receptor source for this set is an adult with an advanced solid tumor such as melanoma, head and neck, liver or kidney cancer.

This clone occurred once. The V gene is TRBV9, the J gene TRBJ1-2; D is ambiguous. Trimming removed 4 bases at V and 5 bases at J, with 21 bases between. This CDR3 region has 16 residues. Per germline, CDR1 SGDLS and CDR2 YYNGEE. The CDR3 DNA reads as TGTGCCAGCAGCCCACAGCCAGGCGGACTGACTTATGGCTACACCTTC. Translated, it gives CASSPQPGGLTYGYTF.

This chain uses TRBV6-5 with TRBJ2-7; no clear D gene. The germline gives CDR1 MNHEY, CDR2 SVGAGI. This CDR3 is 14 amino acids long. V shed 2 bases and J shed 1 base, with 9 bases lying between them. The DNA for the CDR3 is TGTGCCAGCAGTTACCTCGGCCAATCCTACGAGCAGTACTTC. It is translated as CASSYLGQSYEQYF.

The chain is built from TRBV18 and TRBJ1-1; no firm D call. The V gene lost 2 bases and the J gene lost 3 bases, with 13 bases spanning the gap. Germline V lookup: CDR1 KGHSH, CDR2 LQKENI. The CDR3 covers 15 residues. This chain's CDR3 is CASSPNDGPDTEAFF. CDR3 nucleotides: TGTGCCAGCTCACCAAACGACGGTCCGGACACTGAAGCTTTCTTT.

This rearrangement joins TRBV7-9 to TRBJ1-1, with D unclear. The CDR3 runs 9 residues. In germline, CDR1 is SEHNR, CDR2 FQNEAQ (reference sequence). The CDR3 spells CALFTEAFF. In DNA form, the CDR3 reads TGTGCGCTCTTTACTGAAGCTTTCTTT.

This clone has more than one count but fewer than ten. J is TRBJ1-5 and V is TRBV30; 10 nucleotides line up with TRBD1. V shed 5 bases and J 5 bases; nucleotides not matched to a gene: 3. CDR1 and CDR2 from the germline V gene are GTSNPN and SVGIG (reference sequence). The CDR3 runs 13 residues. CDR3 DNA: TGTGCCTGGGGGGACAGGGGTGATCAGCCCCAGCATTTT. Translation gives CAWGDRGDQPQHF.

CDR3 loop: CASSKPGQSRNDTQYF. CDR3 bases: TGTGCCAGCAGCAAACCCGGACAATCACGGAACGATACGCAGTATTTT. The chain employs TRBV5-4 and TRBJ2-3, with D maybe TRBD1 (5 bases). The CDR3 is 16 amino acids. Germline V gene sequence: CDR1 SGHNT, CDR2 YYREEE (reference sequence). V dropped 4 bases and J dropped 6 bases, with 21 bases sitting between them.

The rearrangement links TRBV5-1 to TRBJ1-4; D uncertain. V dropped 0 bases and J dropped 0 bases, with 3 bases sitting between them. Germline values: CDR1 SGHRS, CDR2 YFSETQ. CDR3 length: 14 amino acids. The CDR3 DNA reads TGCGCCAGCAGCTTGGATTCAACTAATGAAAAACTGTTTTTT. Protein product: CASSLDSTNEKLFF.

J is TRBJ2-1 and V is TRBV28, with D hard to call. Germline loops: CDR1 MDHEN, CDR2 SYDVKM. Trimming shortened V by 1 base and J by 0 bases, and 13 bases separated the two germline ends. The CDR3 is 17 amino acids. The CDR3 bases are TGTGCCAGCAGTTTATTGGGCCGGGTTCGCTCCTACAATGAGCAGTTCTTC. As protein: CASSLLGRVRSYNEQFF.

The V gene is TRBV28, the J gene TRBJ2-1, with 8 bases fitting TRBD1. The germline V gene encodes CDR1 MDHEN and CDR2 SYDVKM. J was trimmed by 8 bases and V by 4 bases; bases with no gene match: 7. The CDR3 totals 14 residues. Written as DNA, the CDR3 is TGTGCCAGCAGTTGGGGAGAACAGGGGGATGAGCAGTTCTTC. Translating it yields CASSWGEQGDEQFF.

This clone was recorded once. The CDR3 loop reads CASRGGGRNTIYF. In nucleotides, the CDR3 is TGTGCCAGCAGGGGAGGGGGCCGAAACACCATATATTTT. The chain carries TRBV6-5 and TRBJ1-3; TRBD1 matches 7 bases. The CDR3 is 13 residues long. V lost 6 bases and J lost 5; bases outside the gene matches: 4. Germline CDR1 reads MNHEY; CDR2 reads SVGAGI.

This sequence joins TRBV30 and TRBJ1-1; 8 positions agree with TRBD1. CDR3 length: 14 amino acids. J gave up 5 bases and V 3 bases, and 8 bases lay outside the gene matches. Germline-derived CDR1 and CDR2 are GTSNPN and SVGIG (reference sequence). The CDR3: CAWRTGQGETEAFF. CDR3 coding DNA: TGTGCCTGGAGGACTGGACAGGGAGAGACTGAAGCTTTCTTT.

The CDR3 spells CSASVGDTQYF. The CDR3 nucleotides read TGCAGTGCTAGTGTGGGAGATACGCAGTATTTT. The chain couples TRBV20-1 to TRBJ2-3; D ambiguous. Germline V gene sequence: CDR1 DFQATT, CDR2 SNEGSKA (reference sequence). The CDR3 is made up of 11 amino acids. With 3 bases removed from V and 5 bases from J, the gap between germline ends came to 6 bases.

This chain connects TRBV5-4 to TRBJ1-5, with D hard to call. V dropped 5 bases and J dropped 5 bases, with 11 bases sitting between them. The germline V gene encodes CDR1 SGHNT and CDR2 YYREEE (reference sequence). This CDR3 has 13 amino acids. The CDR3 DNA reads TGTGCCAGCAGTTTAGATACGGATCAGCCCCAGCATTTT. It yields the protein CASSLDTDQPQHF.

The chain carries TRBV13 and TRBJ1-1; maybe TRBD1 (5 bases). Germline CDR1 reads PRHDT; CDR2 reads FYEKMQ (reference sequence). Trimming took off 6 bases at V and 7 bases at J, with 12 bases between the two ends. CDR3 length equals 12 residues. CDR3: CASRTRDGEAFF. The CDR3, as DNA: TGTGCCAGCAGGACTCGGGACGGTGAAGCTTTCTTT.

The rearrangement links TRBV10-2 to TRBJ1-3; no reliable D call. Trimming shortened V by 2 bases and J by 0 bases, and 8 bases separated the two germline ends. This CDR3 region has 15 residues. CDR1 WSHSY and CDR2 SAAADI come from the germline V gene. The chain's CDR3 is CASSERQSSGNTIYF. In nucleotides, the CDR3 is TGCGCCAGCAGTGAGCGCCAGAGCTCTGGAAACACCATATATTTT.

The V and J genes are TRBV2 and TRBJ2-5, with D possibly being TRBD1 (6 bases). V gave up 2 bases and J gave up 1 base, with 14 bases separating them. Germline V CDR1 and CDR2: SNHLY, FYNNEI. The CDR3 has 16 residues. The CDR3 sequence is CASSEYRDLAQETQYF. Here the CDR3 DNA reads TGTGCCAGCAGTGAATACAGGGACCTGGCCCAAGAGACCCAGTACTTC.

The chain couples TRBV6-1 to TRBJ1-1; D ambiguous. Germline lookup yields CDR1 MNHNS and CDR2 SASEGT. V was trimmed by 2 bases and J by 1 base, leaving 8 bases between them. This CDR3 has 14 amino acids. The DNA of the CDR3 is TGTGCCAGCAGTGAAAGGCCCAGGAACACTGAAGCTTTCTTT. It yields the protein CASSERPRNTEAFF.

The CDR3 DNA is TGTGCCAGCAGCCGGGAATTTGGAACTAATGAAAAACTGTTTTTT. It encodes CASSREFGTNEKLFF. The genes are TRBV5-4 and TRBJ1-4; D unclear. Germline-derived CDR1 and CDR2 are SGHNT and YYREEE (reference sequence). This CDR3 is 15 amino acids long. The ends were cut back, 4 bases at V and 1 base at J, with 11 bases in the middle.

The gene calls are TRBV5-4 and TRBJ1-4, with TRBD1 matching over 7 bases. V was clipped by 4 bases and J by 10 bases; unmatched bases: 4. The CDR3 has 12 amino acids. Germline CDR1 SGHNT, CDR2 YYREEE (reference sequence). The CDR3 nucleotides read TGTGCCAGCAGCCAGGACAGGCGAAAACTGTTTTTT. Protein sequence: CASSQDRRKLFF.

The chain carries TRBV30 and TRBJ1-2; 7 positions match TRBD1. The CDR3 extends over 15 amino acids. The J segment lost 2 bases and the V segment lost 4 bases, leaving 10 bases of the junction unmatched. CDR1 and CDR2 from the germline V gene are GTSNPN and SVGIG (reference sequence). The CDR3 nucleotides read TGTGCCTGGAATGGACAGGTGAACTTAAACTATGGCTACACCTTC. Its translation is CAWNGQVNLNYGYTF.

CDR3 amino acids: CASSRFSGNTIYF. The CDR3 region has the DNA TGTGCCAGCAGTCGTTTCTCTGGAAACACCATATATTTT. The chain employs TRBV25-1 and TRBJ1-3; D not resolved. CDR1 MGHDK and CDR2 SYGVNS come from the germline V gene. Trimming removed 5 bases from V and 0 bases from J, with 5 bases in between. The CDR3 consists of 13 residues.

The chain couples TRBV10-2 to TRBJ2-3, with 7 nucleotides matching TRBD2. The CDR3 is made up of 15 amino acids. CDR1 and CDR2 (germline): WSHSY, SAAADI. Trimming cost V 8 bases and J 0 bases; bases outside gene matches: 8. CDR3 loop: CASRRRDYSTDTQYF. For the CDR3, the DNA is TGCGCCAGCCGACGCCGGGACTACAGCACAGATACGCAGTATTTT.

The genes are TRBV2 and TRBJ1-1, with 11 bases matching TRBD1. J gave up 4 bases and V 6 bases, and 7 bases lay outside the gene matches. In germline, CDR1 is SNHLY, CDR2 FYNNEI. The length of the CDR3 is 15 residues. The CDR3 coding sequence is TGTGCCAGCAGGGGGACAGGGGGAAGGGGCACTGAAGCTTTCTTT. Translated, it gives CASRGTGGRGTEAFF.

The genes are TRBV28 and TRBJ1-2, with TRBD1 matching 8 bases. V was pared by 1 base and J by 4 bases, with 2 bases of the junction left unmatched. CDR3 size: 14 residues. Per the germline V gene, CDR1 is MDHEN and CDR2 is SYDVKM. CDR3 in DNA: TGTGCCAGCAGTTTATACGGACAGGGCTATGGCTACACCTTC. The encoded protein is CASSLYGQGYGYTF.

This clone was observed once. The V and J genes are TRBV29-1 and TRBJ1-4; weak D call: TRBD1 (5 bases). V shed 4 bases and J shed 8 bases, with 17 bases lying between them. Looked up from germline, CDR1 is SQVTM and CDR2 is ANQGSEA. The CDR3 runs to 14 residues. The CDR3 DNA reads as TGCAGCGTTGCTCGCAAAGCCGAGGGGGAAAAACTGTTTTTT. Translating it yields CSVARKAEGEKLFF.